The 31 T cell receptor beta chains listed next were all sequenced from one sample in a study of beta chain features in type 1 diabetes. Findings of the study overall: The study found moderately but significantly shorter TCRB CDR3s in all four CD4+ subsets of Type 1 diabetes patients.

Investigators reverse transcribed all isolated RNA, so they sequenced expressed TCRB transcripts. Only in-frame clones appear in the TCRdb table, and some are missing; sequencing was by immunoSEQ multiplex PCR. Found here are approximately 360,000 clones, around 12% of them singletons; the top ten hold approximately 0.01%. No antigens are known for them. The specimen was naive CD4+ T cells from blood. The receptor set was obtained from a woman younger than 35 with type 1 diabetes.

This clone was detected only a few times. Here the CDR3 DNA reads TGTGCCATCAGTGAAGGGGGGGTTGGCAATCAGCCCCAGCATTTT. Its translation is CAISEGGVGNQPQHF. The V gene is TRBV10-3, the J gene TRBJ1-5; D might be TRBD1 (6 bases). This CDR3 is built from 15 residues. V shed 3 bases and J shed 2 bases, with 11 bases lying between them. CDR1 and CDR2 from the germline V gene are ENHRY and SYGVKD.

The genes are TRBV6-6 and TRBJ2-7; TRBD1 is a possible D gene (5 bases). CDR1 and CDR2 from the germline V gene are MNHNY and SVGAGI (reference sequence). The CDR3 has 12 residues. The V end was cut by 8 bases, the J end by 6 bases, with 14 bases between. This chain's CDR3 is CASQGVSGEQYF. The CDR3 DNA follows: TGTGCCAGCCAAGGGGTCTCGGGCGAGCAGTACTTC.

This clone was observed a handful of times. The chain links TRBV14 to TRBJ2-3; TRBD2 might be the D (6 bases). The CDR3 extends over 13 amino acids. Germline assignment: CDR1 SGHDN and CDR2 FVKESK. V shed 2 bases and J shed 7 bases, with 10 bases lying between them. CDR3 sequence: CASSQTSSNTQYF. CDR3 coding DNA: TGTGCCAGCAGCCAAACTAGCTCAAATACGCAGTATTTT.

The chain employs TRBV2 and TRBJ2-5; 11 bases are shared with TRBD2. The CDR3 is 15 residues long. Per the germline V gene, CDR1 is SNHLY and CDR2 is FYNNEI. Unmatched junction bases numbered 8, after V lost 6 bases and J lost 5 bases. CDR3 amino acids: CASRRLAGGGETQYF. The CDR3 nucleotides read TGTGCCAGCAGGAGGCTAGCGGGAGGAGGGGAGACCCAGTACTTC.

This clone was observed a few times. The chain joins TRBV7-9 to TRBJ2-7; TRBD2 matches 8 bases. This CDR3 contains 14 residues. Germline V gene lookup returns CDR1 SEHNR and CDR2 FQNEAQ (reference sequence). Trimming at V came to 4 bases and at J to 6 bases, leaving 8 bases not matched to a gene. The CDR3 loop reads CASSWGLVGLEQYF. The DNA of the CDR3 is TGTGCCAGCAGCTGGGGACTAGTTGGTCTCGAGCAGTACTTC.

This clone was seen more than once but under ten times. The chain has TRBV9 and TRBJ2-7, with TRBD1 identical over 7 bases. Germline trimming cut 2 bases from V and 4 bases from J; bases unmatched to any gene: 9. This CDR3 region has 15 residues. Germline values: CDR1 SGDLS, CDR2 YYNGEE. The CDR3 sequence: CASSVTGTARYEQYF. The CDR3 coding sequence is TGTGCCAGCAGCGTGACCGGGACAGCAAGATACGAGCAGTACTTC.

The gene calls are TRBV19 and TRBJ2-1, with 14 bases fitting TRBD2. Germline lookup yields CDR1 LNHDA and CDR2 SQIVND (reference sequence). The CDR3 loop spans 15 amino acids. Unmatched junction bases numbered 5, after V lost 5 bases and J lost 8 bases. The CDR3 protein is CASSGTSGSWDEQFF. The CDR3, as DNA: TGTGCCAGTAGTGGGACTAGCGGGAGTTGGGATGAGCAGTTCTTC.

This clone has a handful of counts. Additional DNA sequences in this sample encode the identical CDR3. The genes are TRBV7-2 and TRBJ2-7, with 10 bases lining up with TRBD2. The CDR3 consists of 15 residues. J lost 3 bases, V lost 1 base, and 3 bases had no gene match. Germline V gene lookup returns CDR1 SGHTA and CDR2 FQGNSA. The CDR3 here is CASSLDASGGYEQYF. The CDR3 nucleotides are TGTGCCAGCAGCTTAGATGCTAGCGGGGGCTACGAGCAGTACTTC.

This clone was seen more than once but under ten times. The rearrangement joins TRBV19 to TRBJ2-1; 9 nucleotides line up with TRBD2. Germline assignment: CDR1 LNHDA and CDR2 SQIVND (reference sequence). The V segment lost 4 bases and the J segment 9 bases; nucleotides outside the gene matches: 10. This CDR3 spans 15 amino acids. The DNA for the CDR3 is TGTGCCAGTAGTACCAGACTAGCGGCCACCTTTGAGCAGTTCTTC. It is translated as CASSTRLAATFEQFF.

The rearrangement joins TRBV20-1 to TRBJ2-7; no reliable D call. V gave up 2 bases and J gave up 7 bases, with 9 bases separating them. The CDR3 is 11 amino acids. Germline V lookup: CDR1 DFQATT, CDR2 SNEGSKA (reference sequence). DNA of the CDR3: TGCAGTGCTAGACCGGGTGAAGAGCAGTACTTC. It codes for CSARPGEEQYF.

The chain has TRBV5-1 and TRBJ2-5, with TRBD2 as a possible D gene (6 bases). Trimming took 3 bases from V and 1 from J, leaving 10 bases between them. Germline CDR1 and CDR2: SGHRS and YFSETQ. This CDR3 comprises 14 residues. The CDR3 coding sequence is TGCGCCAGCAGCTGGAGGGAGAGCCAAGAGACCCAGTACTTC. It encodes CASSWRESQETQYF.

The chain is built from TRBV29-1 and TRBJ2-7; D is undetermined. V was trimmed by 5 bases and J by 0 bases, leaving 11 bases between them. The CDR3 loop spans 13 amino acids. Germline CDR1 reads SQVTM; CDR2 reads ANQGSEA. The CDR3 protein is CSVRLVSSYEQYF. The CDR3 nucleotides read TGCAGCGTTCGACTGGTAAGCTCCTACGAGCAGTACTTC.

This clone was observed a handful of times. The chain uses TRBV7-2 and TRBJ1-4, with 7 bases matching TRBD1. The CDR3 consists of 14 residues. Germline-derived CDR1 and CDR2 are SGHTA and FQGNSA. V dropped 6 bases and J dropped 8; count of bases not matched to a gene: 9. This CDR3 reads CASSQTGMEEKLFF. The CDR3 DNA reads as TGTGCCAGCAGTCAGACAGGGATGGAAGAAAAACTGTTTTTT.

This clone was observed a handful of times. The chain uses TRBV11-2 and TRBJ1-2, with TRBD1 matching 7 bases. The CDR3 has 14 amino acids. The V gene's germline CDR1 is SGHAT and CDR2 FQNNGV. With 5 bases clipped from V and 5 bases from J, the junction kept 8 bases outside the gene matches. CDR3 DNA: TGTGCCAGCAGCCTCACAGGGGCTCGTTATGGCTACACCTTC. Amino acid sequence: CASSLTGARYGYTF.

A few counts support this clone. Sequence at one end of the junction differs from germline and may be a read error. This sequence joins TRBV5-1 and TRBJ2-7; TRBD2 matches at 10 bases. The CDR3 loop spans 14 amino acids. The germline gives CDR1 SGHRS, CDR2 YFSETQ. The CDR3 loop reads CASGPGLAASSEDF. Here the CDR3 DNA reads TGCGCCAGCGGACCTGGACTAGCGGCCTCTTCAGAGGACTTC. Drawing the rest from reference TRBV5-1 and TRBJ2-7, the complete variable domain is KAGVTQTPRYLIKTRGQQVTLSCSPISGHRSVSWYQQTPGQGLQFLFEYFSETQRNKGNFPGRFSGRQFSNSRSEMNVSTLELGDSALYLCASGPGLAASSEDFGPGTRLTVT.

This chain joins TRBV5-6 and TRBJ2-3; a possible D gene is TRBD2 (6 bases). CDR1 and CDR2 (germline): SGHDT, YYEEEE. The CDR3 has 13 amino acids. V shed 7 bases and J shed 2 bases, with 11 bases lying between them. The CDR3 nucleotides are TGTGCCAGCCTGTCGGGGGACACAGATACGCAGTATTTT. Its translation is CASLSGDTDTQYF.

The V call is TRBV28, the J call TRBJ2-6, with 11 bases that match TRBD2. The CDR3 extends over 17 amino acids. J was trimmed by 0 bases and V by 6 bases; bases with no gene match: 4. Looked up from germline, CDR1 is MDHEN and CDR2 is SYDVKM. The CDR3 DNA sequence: TGTGCCAGCAGAGGGACTAGCGGTCTCTCTGGGGCCAACGTCCTGACTTTC. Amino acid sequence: CASRGTSGLSGANVLTF. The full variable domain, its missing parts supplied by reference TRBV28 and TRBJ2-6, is DVKVTQSSRYLVKRTGEKVFLECVQDMDHENMFWYRQDPGLGLRLIYFSYDVKMKEKGDIPEGYSVSREKKERFSLILESASTNQTSMYLCASRGTSGLSGANVLTFGAGSRLTVL.

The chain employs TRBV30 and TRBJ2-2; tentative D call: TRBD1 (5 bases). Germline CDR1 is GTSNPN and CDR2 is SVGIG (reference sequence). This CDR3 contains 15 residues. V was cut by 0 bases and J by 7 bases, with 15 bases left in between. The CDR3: CAWSVGAGWNGELFF. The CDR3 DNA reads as TGTGCCTGGAGTGTAGGCGCAGGGTGGAACGGGGAGCTGTTTTTT.

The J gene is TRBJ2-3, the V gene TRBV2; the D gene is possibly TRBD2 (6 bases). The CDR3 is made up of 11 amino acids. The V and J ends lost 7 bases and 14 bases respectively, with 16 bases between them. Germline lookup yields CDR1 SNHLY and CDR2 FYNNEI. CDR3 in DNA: TGTGCCAGCACGGCGGGGCCGGTGTTGTATTTT. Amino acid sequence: CASTAGPVLYF.

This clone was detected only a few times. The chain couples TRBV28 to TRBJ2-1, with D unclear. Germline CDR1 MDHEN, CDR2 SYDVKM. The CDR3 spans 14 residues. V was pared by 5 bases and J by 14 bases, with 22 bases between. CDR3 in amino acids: CASSPPETLWNEFF. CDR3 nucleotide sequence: TGTGCCAGCAGTCCCCCAGAGACATTGTGGAACGAGTTCTTC.

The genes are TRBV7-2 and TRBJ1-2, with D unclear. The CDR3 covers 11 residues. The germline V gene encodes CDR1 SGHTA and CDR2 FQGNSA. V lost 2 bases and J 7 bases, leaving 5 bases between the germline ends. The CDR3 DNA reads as TGTGCCAGCAGCTTAACTGTTGGCTACACCTTC. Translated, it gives CASSLTVGYTF.

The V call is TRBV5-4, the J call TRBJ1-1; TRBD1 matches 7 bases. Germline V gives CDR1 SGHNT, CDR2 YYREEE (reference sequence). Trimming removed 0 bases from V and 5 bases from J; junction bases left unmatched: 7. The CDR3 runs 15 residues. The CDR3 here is CASSLAGQRVTEAFF. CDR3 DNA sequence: TGTGCCAGCAGCTTGGCGGGACAGAGGGTAACTGAAGCTTTCTTT.

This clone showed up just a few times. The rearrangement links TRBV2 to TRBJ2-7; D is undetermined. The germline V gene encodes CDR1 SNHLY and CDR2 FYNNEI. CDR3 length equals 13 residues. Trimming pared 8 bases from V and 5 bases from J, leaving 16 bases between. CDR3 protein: CASSQGRRDEQYF. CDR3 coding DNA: TGTGCCAGCTCTCAAGGCCGCCGGGACGAGCAGTACTTC.

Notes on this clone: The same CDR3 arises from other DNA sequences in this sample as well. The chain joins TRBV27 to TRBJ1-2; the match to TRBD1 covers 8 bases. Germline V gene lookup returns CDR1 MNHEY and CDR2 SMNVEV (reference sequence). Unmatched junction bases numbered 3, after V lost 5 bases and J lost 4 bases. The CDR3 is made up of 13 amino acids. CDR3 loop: CASSPDRAYGYTF. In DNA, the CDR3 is TGTGCCAGCAGTCCGGACAGGGCCTATGGCTACACCTTC.

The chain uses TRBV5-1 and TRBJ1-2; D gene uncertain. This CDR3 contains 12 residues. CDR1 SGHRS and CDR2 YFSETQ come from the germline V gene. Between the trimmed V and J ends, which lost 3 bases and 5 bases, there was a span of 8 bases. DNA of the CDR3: TGCGCCAGCAGCTCCCAGAATTATGGCTACACCTTC. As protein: CASSSQNYGYTF. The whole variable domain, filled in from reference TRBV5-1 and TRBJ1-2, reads KAGVTQTPRYLIKTRGQQVTLSCSPISGHRSVSWYQQTPGQGLQFLFEYFSETQRNKGNFPGRFSGRQFSNSRSEMNVSTLELGDSALYLCASSSQNYGYTFGSGTRLTVV.

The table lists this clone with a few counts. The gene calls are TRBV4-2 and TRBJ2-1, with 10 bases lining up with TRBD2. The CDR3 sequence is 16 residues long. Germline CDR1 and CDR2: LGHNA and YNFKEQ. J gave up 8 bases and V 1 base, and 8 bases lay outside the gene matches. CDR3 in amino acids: CASSQGSSGSDHEQFF. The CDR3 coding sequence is TGTGCCAGCAGCCAAGGGTCTAGCGGGAGTGATCATGAGCAGTTCTTC.

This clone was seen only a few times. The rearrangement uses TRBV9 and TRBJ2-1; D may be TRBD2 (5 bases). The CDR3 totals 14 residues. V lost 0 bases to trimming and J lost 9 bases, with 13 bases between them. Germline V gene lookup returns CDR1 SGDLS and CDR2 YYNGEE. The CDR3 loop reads CASSVEGSAGEQFF. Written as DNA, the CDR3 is TGTGCCAGCAGCGTAGAGGGTAGCGCGGGTGAGCAGTTCTTC.

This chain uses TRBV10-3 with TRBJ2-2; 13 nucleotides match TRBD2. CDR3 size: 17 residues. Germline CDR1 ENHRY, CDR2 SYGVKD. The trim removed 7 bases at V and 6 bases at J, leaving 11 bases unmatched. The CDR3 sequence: CAINAGTSGIVSGELFF. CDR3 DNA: TGTGCCATCAACGCCGGGACTAGCGGGATTGTGTCCGGGGAGCTGTTTTTT.

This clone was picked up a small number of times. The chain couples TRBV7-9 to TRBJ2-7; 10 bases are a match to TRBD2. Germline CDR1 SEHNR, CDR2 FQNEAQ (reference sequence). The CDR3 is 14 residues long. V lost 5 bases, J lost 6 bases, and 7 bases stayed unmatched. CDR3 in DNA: TGTGCCAGCAGCGCCACTAGCGGGACCCCCGAGCAGTACTTC. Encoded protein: CASSATSGTPEQYF.

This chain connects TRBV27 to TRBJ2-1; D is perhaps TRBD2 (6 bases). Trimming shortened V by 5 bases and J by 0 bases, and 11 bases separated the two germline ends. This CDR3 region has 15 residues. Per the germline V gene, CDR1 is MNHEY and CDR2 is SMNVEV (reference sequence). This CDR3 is CASSPPGSSYNEQFF. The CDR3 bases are TGTGCCAGCAGTCCTCCCGGGAGCTCCTACAATGAGCAGTTCTTC.

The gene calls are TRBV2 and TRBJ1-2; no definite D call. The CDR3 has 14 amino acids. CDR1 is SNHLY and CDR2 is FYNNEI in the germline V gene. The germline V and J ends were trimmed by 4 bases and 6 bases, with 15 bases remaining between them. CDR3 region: CASSVIQTNHGYTF. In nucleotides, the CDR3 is TGTGCCAGCAGTGTTATACAGACCAATCATGGCTACACCTTC.